This record concerns one TCR beta chain sequence. These data belong to a study of blood T cell repertoires in COVID-19. The data were produced by immunoSEQ multiplex PCR, yet TCRdb's version contains in-frame clones alone and is incomplete. The profile covers approximately 170,000 clones, with about 87% appearing a single time and roughly 3.9% taken by the ten largest. CDR1 is SGHDT and CDR2 is YYEEEE in the germline V gene. The CDR3 runs 13 residues. Trimming took 5 bases from V and 2 from J, leaving 10 bases between them. The chain links TRBV5-6 to TRBJ1-1; D perhaps matches TRBD1 (5 bases). Sequencing was performed on peripheral blood. The clonotype comes from a man between 18 and 29 years old with active or convalescent COVID-19. This chain's CDR3 is CASSHRSNTEAFF. CDR3 DNA sequence: TGTGCCAGCAGTCACAGGTCCAACACTGAAGCTTTCTTT.